This T cell receptor (beta chain) emerged from a study of OX40 agonist ivuxolimab in advanced cancers. Background on the study: Patients were given ivuxolimab, an antibody that agonizes OX40 (CD134). Patients undergoing dose escalation presented with hepatocellular carcinoma, melanoma, renal cell or head and neck cancer.

Trimming removed 0 bases at V and 1 base at J, with 22 bases between. The CDR3 contains 19 residues. Germline V lookup: CDR1 SGDLS, CDR2 YYNGEE. This clone was seen once. This table comes from immunoSEQ multiplex PCR, and its TCRdb copy is limited to in-frame clones, with some not included. The sample lists approximately 45,000 clones, around 86% seen once, with more than 12% in the top ten. The chain couples TRBV9 to TRBJ1-1, with a weak D call TRBD1 (6 bases). Sequenced here: CD4+ or CD8+ T cells sorted from blood, sampled in a trial of the OX40 agonist ivuxolimab. This receptor was obtained from an adult with an advanced solid tumor such as melanoma, head and neck, liver or kidney cancer. CDR3 sequence reads: CASSVEGGGFGRANTEAFF. CDR3 in DNA: TGTGCCAGCAGCGTAGAGGGAGGGGGTTTTGGTCGGGCGAACACTGAAGCTTTCTTT.